This is a list of T cell receptor beta chains from one sample in a study of cytomegalovirus exposure and HLA in healthy donors. Measured with immunoSEQ multiplex PCR; TCRdb has only the in-frame clones, and not every one. This table has approximately 140,000 clones, about 86% appearing once. Source material: PBMCs. All receptors derive from a man in his forties or fifties in good health and CMV-seropositive. The CDR3 runs from the conserved cysteine through the conserved F or W. A D gene is named only where the DNA matches it firmly. Clone size appears in some rows only: once, few, many, or a class for an expanded clone.

clone size	D gene	J gene	V gene	CDR3 protein	CDR3 DNA
-	-	TRBJ2-1	TRBV2	CASSVTGGTSEQFF	TGTGCCAGCAGTGTAACGGGGGGCACAAGTGAGCAGTTCTTC
-	-	TRBJ2-1	TRBV7-9	CASSPGQYNEQFF	TGTGCCAGCAGCCCCGGACAGTACAATGAGCAGTTCTTC
-	TRBD2	TRBJ2-7	TRBV5-1	CASNVLAGEGEQYF	TGCGCCAGCAACGTCCTAGCGGGAGAGGGCGAGCAGTACTTC
-	-	TRBJ1-1	TRBV19	CASSMAQGNTEAFF	TGTGCCAGTAGTATGGCACAGGGGAACACTGAAGCTTTCTTT
-	-	TRBJ1-1	TRBV7-9	CASSLNRERAFF	TGTGCCAGCAGCTTGAACAGGGAGAGGGCTTTCTTT
-	-	TRBJ1-3	TRBV7-9	CASSRDRSGNTIYF	TGTGCCAGCAGCAGAGACAGGTCTGGAAACACCATATATTTT
-	-	TRBJ2-7	TRBV10-3	CAISESPQGTYEQYF	TGTGCCATCAGTGAGTCTCCCCAGGGAACCTACGAGCAGTACTTC
-	TRBD1	TRBJ1-3	TRBV2	CASNDRGRNAGNTIYF	TGTGCCAGCAACGACAGGGGGCGGAACGCTGGAAACACCATATATTTT
-	-	TRBJ2-1	TRBV5-5	CASSLYGGRSYNEQFF	TGTGCCAGCAGCTTGTATGGAGGCCGGTCCTACAATGAGCAGTTCTTC
-	-	TRBJ2-2	TRBV19	CASKGQLNTGELFF	TGTGCCAGTAAGGGACAACTAAACACCGGGGAGCTGTTTTTT
few	-	TRBJ2-7	TRBV7-7	CASSFGRSNEQYF	TGTGCCAGCAGCTTCGGTCGATCGAACGAGCAGTACTTC
-	-	TRBJ2-7	TRBV14	CASSQATASYEQYF	TGTGCCAGCAGCCAAGCTACAGCCTCCTACGAGCAGTACTTC
-	-	TRBJ2-7	TRBV4-1	CASSQDWRGLYEQYF	TGCGCCAGCAGCCAAGACTGGCGGGGACTGTACGAGCAGTACTTC
-	-	TRBJ2-5	TRBV5-1	CASSPRGAETQYF	TGCGCCAGCAGCCCTCGGGGTGCAGAGACCCAGTACTTC